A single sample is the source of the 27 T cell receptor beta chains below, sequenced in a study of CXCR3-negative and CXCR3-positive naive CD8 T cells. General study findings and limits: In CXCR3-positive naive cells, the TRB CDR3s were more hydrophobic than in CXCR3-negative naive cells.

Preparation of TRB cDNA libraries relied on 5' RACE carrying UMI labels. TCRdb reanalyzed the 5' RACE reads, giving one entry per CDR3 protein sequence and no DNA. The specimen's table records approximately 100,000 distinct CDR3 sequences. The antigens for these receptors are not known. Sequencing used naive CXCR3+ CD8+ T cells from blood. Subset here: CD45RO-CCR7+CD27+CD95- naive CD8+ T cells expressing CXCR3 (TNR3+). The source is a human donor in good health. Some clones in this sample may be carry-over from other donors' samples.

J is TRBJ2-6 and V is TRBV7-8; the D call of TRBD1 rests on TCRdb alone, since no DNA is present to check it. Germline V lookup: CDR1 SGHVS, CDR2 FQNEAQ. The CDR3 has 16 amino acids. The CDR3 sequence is CASTGQAYSGANVLTF.

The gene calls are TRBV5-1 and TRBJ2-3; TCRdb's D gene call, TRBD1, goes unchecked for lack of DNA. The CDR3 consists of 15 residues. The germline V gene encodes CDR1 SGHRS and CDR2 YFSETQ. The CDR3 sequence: CASSTGQGATDTQYF.

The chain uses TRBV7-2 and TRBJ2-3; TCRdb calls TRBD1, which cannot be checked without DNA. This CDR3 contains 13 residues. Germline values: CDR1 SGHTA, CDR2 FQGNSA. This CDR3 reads CARRFPGADTQYF.

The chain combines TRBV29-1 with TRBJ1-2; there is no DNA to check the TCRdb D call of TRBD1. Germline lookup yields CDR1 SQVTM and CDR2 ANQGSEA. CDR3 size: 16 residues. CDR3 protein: CSAGQGTILDDYGYTF. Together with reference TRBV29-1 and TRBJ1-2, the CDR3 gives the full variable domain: SAVISQKPSRDICQRGTSLTIQCQVDSQVTMMFWYRQQPGQSLTLIATANQGSEATYESGFVIDKFPISRPNLTFSTLTVSNMSPEDSSIYLCSAGQGTILDDYGYTFGSGTRLTVV.

The CDR3 here is CASSPQYGTESYEQYF. The rearrangement links TRBV5-1 to TRBJ2-7; the D call of TRBD1 rests on TCRdb alone, since no DNA is present to check it. Germline V gene lookup returns CDR1 SGHRS and CDR2 YFSETQ. The CDR3 contains 16 residues.

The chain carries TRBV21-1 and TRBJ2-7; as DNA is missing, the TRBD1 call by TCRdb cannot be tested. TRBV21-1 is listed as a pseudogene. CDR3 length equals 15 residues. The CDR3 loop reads CASSKVSTGNYEQYF.

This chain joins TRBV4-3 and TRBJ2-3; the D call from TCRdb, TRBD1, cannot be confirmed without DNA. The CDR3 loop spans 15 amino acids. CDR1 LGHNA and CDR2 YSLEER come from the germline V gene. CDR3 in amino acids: CASSQTGGGTDTQYF.

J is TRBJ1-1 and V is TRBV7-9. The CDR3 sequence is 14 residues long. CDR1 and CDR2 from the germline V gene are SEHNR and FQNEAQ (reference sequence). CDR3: CASSPYGMNTEAFF.

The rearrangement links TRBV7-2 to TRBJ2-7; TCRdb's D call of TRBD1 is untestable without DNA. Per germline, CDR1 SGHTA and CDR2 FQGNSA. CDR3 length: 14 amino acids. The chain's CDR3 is CASSLSPGSYEQYF.

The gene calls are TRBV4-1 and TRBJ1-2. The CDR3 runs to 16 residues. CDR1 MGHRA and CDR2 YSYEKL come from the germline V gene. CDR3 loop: CASSQPPGSGDYGYTF.

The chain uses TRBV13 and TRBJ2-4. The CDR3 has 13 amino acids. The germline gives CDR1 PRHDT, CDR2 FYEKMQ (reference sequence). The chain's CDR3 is CAVLEVPKNIQYF.

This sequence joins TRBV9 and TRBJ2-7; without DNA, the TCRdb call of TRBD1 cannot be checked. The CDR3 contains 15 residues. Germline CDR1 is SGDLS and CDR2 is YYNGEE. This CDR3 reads CASSVSGVTGDEQYF.

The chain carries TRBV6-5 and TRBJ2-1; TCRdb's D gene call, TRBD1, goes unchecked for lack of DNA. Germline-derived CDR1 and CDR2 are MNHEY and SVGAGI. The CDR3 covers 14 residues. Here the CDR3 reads CASSLGGPYNEQFF.

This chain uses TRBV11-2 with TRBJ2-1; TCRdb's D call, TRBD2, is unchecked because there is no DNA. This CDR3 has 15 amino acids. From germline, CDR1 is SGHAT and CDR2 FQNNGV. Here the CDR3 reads CASGLLADPYNEQFF.

The CDR3 sequence: CASSVGAYTEAFF. The chain has TRBV6-6 and TRBJ1-1; the D call from TCRdb, TRBD1, cannot be confirmed without DNA. This CDR3 has 13 residues. Germline V gene sequence: CDR1 MNHNY, CDR2 SVGAGI (reference sequence).

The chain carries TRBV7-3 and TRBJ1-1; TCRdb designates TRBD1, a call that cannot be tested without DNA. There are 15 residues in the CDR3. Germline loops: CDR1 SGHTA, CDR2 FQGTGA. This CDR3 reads CASSLLGGMNTEAFF.

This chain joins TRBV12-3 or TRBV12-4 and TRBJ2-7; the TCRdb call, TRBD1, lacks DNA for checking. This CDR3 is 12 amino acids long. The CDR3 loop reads CASSLIPGEQYF.

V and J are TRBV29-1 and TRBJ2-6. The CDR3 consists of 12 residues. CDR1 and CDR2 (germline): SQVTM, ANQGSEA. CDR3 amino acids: CSVVSGANVLTF. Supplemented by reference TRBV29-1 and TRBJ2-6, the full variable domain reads SAVISQKPSRDICQRGTSLTIQCQVDSQVTMMFWYRQQPGQSLTLIATANQGSEATYESGFVIDKFPISRPNLTFSTLTVSNMSPEDSSIYLCSVVSGANVLTFGAGSRLTVL.

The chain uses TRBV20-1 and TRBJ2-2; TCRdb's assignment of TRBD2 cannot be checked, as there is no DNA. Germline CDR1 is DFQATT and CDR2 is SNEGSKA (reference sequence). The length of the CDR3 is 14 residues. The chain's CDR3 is CSATGTSGTGELFF.

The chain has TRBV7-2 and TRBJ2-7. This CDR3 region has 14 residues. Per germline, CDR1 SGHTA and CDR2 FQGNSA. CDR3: CASSYSGSSYEQYF.

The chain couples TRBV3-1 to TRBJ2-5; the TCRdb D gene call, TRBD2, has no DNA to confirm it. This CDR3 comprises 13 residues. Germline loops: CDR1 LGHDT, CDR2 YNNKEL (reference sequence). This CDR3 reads CASSPGLEETQYF.

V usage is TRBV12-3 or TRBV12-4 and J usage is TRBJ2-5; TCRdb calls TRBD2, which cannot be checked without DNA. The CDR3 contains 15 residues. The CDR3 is CASSFGVLVRETQYF.

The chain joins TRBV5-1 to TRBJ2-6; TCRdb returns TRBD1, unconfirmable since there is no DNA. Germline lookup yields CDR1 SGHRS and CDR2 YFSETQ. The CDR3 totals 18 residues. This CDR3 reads CASSLDRDGSSWANVLTF.

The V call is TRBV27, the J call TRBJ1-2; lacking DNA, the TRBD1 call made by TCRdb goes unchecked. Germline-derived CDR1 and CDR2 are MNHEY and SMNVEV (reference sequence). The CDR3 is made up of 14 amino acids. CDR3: CASSPWGAHYGYTF.

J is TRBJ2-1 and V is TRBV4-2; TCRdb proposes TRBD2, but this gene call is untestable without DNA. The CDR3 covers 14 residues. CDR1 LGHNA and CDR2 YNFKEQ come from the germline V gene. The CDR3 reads CASSTPGLGNEQFF.

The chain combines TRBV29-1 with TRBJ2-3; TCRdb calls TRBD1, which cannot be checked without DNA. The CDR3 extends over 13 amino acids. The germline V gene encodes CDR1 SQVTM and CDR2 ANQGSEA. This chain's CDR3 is CSVEGAGTDTQYF.

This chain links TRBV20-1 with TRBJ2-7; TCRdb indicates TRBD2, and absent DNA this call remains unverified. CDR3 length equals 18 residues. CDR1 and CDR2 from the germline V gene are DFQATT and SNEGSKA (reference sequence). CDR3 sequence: CSAKPGVAGGRLSYEQYF.